The clone carrying this T cell receptor (beta chain) came up many times. The antigen is undetermined. Trimming removed 1 base from V and 4 bases from J, with 10 bases in between. The CDR3 loop spans 14 amino acids. Germline-derived CDR1 and CDR2 are SGHRS and YFSETQ. TCRdb re-called the 5' RACE reads through MiXCR, storing one row per CDR3 protein. This sample carries about 130,000 distinct CDR3 sequences, about 7% of them seen once, and the ten largest clones take 9% to 15%. These data are taken from a study of CD8 T cells in ankylosing spondylitis. Broader study findings: In the blood and synovial fluid of reactive arthritis, some motif variants had been previously reported.

This chain connects TRBV5-1 to TRBJ2-3, with TRBD2 as a possible D gene (6 bases). This clonotype originated in a male donor with ankylosing spondylitis or in good health (not recorded which). The sequencing sample was made of blood, either unsorted or a sorted T cell fraction (not recorded which). CDR3 region: CASSLPGEADTQYF. The CDR3 DNA reads TGCGCCAGCAGCTTGCCGGGGGAGGCAGATACGCAGTATTTT. Together with reference TRBV5-1 and TRBJ2-3, the CDR3 gives the full variable domain: KAGVTQTPRYLIKTRGQQVTLSCSPISGHRSVSWYQQTPGQGLQFLFEYFSETQRNKGNFPGRFSGRQFSNSRSEMNVSTLELGDSALYLCASSLPGEADTQYFGPGTRLTVL.